A single sample gave rise to the 14 T cell receptor beta chains below, sequenced in a study of breast tumors, draining lymph nodes, adjacent tissues. One entry per CDR3 protein, called by TCRdb with MiXCR from the multiplex PCR reads. This sample has about 200,000 distinct CDR3 sequences; roughly 29% occur once, and the top ten carry 4% to 5.5%. Axillary draining lymph nodes of breast cancer patients supplied the node samples. Sequenced input: axillary lymph node tissue. Every receptor here comes from a female donor with breast cancer. Some clones in this sample may be carry-over from other donors' samples.

This clonotype was recorded many times. The chain combines TRBV5-1 with TRBJ2-7; 7 nucleotides line up with TRBD1. Per germline, CDR1 SGHRS and CDR2 YFSETQ. V trimming: 4 bases; J trimming: 3 bases; junction bases outside the gene matches: 10. CDR3 length equals 15 residues. The CDR3 loop reads CASSRRQTGYYEQYF. The CDR3, as DNA: TGCGCCAGCAGCAGACGCCAGACAGGGTACTACGAGCAGTACTTC.

This clonotype occurred many times. DNA for the CDR3: TGTGCCAGTAGTAGGGCGAGCGGGGGGGCTAGAGAGACCCAGTACTTC. The encoded protein is CASSRASGGARETQYF. The rearrangement links TRBV19 to TRBJ2-5; 10 bases fit TRBD2. This CDR3 spans 16 amino acids. V lost 4 bases to trimming and J lost 4 bases; unmatched junction nucleotides: 9. Germline CDR1 LNHDA, CDR2 SQIVND (reference sequence).

The CDR3 coding sequence is TGTGCCAGCAGCTTAGTAGGGGGCAGGGGGGGTAGCACAGATACGCAGTATTTT. This gives the protein CASSLVGGRGGSTDTQYF. The chain has TRBV7-2 and TRBJ2-3; tentatively, D is TRBD1 or TRBD2 (7 bases each). Germline CDR1 is SGHTA and CDR2 is FQGNSA. Trimming left V 1 base short and J 0 bases short, with 17 bases between. This CDR3 contains 18 residues.

The CDR3: CASSVFRERNYGYTF. In DNA, the CDR3 is TGTGCCAGCAGCGTCTTCAGGGAACGGAACTATGGCTACACCTTC. This rearrangement joins TRBV9 to TRBJ1-2, with D possibly matching TRBD1 (5 bases). V lost 2 bases and J 2 bases, leaving 13 bases between the germline ends. Germline V gene lookup returns CDR1 SGDLS and CDR2 YYNGEE. The CDR3 sequence is 15 residues long.

This clonotype was recorded at least ten times. CDR3 loop: CASSVVGGRTDTQYF. The CDR3 DNA reads as TGTGCCAGCAGCGTAGTCGGGGGACGCACAGATACGCAGTATTTT. The rearrangement joins TRBV9 to TRBJ2-3; weak D call: TRBD2 (6 bases). In germline, CDR1 is SGDLS, CDR2 YYNGEE. V was trimmed by 0 bases and J by 1 base, leaving 9 bases between them. This CDR3 spans 15 amino acids.

CDR3 amino acids: CASSGRGQGNTEAFF. CDR3 DNA sequence: TGTGCCAGCAGCGGCAGGGGGCAAGGGAACACTGAAGCTTTCTTT. The gene calls are TRBV9 and TRBJ1-1, with 8 bases matching TRBD1. The CDR3 contains 15 residues. CDR1 is SGDLS and CDR2 is YYNGEE in the germline V gene. Germline trimming cut 3 bases from V and 1 base from J; bases unmatched to any gene: 5. The variable domain in full, completed from reference TRBV9 and TRBJ1-1, reads DSGVTQTPKHLITATGQRVTLRCSPRSGDLSVYWYQQSLDQGLQFLIQYYNGEERAKGNILERFSAQQFPDLHSELNLSSLELGDSALYFCASSGRGQGNTEAFFGQGTRLTVV.

The table lists this clonotype with a count of one. The chain carries TRBV5-1 and TRBJ2-1; 7 positions agree with TRBD1. Losses at the gene ends were 0 bases for V and 9 bases for J; bases not matched to a gene: 9. This CDR3 has 15 residues. Germline V gene lookup returns CDR1 SGHRS and CDR2 YFSETQ. The CDR3 sequence: CASSLALTGSAEQFF. The CDR3 DNA reads as TGCGCCAGCAGCTTGGCATTGACAGGGTCGGCTGAGCAGTTCTTC. Complete variable domain (other parts from reference TRBV5-1 and TRBJ2-1): KAGVTQTPRYLIKTRGQQVTLSCSPISGHRSVSWYQQTPGQGLQFLFEYFSETQRNKGNFPGRFSGRQFSNSRSEMNVSTLELGDSALYLCASSLALTGSAEQFFGPGTRLTVL.

This clonotype was observed at least ten times. This rearrangement joins TRBV3-1 to TRBJ2-3; D remains ambiguous. The DNA end lines up better with TRBJ2-5; the J call may be wrong. The CDR3 totals 12 residues. Germline CDR1 is LGHDT and CDR2 is YNNKEL (reference sequence). As DNA, the CDR3 is TGTGCCAGCAGCCAGGTCGAAGGGACCCAGTACTTC. This gives the protein CASSQVEGTQYF.

The chain has TRBV13 and TRBJ2-2; 8 bases line up with TRBD1. The V and J ends lost 2 bases and 4 bases, in that order; junction bases with no gene match: 12. The CDR3 sequence is 18 residues long. Germline V CDR1 and CDR2: PRHDT, FYEKMQ (reference sequence). CDR3 nucleotides: TGTGCCAGCAGCTTACCCCCGGGACAGGACGCTATCACCGGGGAGCTGTTTTTT. Its protein product is CASSLPPGQDAITGELFF.

The rearrangement links TRBV12-5 to TRBJ1-6; D perhaps matches TRBD1 (5 bases). Deletions cut 0 bases from V and 5 bases from J, with 11 bases between. The CDR3 length is 16 residues. CDR1 LGHNT and CDR2 FRNRAP come from the germline V gene. The CDR3 loop is CASGLVRSGNNSPLHF. DNA for the CDR3: TGTGCTAGTGGTTTGGTAAGGTCAGGGAATAATTCACCCCTCCACTTT. Filled out from reference TRBV12-5 and TRBJ1-6, the complete variable domain reads DARVTQTPRHKVTEMGQEVTMRCQPILGHNTVFWYRQTMMQGLELLAYFRNRAPLDDSGMPKDRFSAEMPDATLATLKIQPSEPRDSAVYFCASGLVRSGNNSPLHFGNGTRLTVT.

This chain uses TRBV6-7 with TRBJ1-5; 10 bases agree with TRBD1. The assigned J gene may be wrong: the sequence end matches TRBJ2-3 better. TRBV6-7 qualifies as an ORF whose function is uncertain. The length of the CDR3 is 15 residues. CDR3 nucleotide sequence: TGTGCCACCAACCGGACAGGGGGAAGCAATCAGCCCCAGTATTTT. Translation: CATNRTGGSNQPQYF.

V usage is TRBV5-5 and J usage is TRBJ2-5, with 8 positions matching TRBD1. This CDR3 has 16 residues. The germline CDR1 and CDR2 sequences are SGHKS and YYEKEE (reference sequence). V gave up 4 bases and J gave up 5 bases; unmatched junction bases: 13. The CDR3 bases are TGTGCCAGCAGCCCCCGCGTGCCAGGGGGCGCGGAGACCCAGTACTTC. Residues: CASSPRVPGGAETQYF.

DNA of the CDR3: TGTGCCATCAGCCAAGGGTCCGCCTTAGTTAATGAGCAGTTCTTC. Translated: CAISQGSALVNEQFF. J is TRBJ2-1 and V is TRBV10-3; no definite D call. The CDR3 covers 15 residues. V shed 6 bases and J shed 7 bases, with 19 bases lying between them. In germline, CDR1 is ENHRY, CDR2 SYGVKD.

This clonotype appeared many times. Its ends do not fully match the called genes, so a read error is possible. This chain joins TRBV7-7 and TRBJ2-1; 9 bases align to TRBD2. Germline CDR1 is SSHAT and CDR2 is FNYEAQ (reference sequence). The CDR3 sequence is 17 residues long. CDR3 sequence reads: CASSFPSVAGANNEQFF. CDR3 nucleotides: TGTGCTAGCAGCTTCCCGTCGGTAGCGGGGGCCAACAATGAGCAGTTCTTC.